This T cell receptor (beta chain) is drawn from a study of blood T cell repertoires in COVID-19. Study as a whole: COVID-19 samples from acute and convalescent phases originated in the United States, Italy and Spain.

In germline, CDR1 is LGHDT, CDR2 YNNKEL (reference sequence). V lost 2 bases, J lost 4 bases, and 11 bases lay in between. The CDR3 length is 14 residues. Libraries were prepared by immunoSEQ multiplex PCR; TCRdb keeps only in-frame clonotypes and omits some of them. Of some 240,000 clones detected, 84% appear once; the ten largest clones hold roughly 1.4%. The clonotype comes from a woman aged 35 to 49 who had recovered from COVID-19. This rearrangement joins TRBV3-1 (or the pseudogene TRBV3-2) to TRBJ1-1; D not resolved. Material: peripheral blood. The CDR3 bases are TGTGCCAGCAGCCAATATACGGAGGTCACTGAAGCTTTCTTT. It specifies CASSQYTEVTEAFF.